These 27 T cell receptor beta chains came from one sample sequenced in a study of human T cells and chemical hapten exposure. From the RACE reads, TCRdb called clonotypes with MiXCR, one entry per CDR3 protein. This sample carries around 130,000 distinct CDR3 sequences, approximately 8.3% of them seen once, and the ten largest clones take roughly 1.6%. Sample time point: healthy volunteer bleed at 2 weeks. Unseparated into fractions, whole blood served as the source from which total RNA was extracted. Sequencing was carried out using whole blood. All receptors come from a male donor in good health. Some clones in this sample may be carry-over from other donors' samples.

This clonotype showed up many times. V usage is TRBV27 and J usage is TRBJ2-4; 9 bases map to TRBD2. V was clipped by 5 bases and J by 0 bases; unmatched bases: 5. Germline CDR1 MNHEY, CDR2 SMNVEV (reference sequence). The CDR3 runs to 16 residues. CDR3 DNA: TGTGCCAGCAGTGCGCTAGCGGGGCCAGCCAAAAACATTCAGTACTTC. It encodes CASSALAGPAKNIQYF.

This clonotype was seen a few times. The chain employs TRBV6-5 and TRBJ1-1; a possible D gene is TRBD1 (5 bases). Germline-derived CDR1 and CDR2 are MNHEY and SVGAGI. There are 16 residues in the CDR3. With 5 bases removed from V and 0 bases from J, the gap between germline ends came to 16 bases. The chain's CDR3 is CASSQQGEFLNTEAFF. The CDR3 DNA reads TGTGCCAGCAGTCAGCAGGGTGAGTTCCTGAACACTGAAGCTTTCTTT.

In this sample, this clonotype turned up many times. The chain joins TRBV21-1 to TRBJ2-7; the D segment call TRBD1 is taken from the table without a DNA check. TRBV21-1 is annotated as a pseudogene. The CDR3 length is 15 residues. CDR3 loop: CASSKGRTGPYEQYF. CDR3 bases: TGTGCCAGCAGCAAAGGCCGGACAGGGCCTTACGAGCAGTACTTC.

The table lists this clonotype with many counts. This chain links TRBV4-3 with TRBJ2-7; 7 positions match TRBD1. The CDR3 sequence is 15 residues long. With 4 bases clipped from V and 3 bases from J, the junction kept 9 bases outside the gene matches. Germline V lookup: CDR1 LGHNA, CDR2 YSLEER. CDR3 bases: TGCGCCAGCAGCCTTCACAGGGGATGGGACTACGAGCAGTACTTC. It specifies CASSLHRGWDYEQYF.

This clonotype was seen repeatedly, ten times or more. The chain has TRBV2 and TRBJ1-6; D is perhaps TRBD1 (5 bases). The CDR3 is 14 residues long. The germline gives CDR1 SNHLY, CDR2 FYNNEI. Between the trimmed V and J ends, which lost 6 bases and 9 bases, there was a span of 15 bases. In DNA form, the CDR3 reads TGTGCCAGCAGGCCCCCGGGACGCGGTTCACCCCTCCACTTT. Its translation: CASRPPGRGSPLHF. Drawing the rest from reference TRBV2 and TRBJ1-6, the complete variable domain is EPEVTQTPSHQVTQMGQEVILRCVPISNHLYFYWYRQILGQKVEFLVSFYNNEISEKSEIFDDQFSVERPDGSNFTLKIRSTKLEDSAMYFCASRPPGRGSPLHFGNGTRLTVT.

This clonotype has more than one count but fewer than ten. The genes are TRBV7-2 and TRBJ1-1, with a possible D match to TRBD1 (5 bases). CDR1 is SGHTA, CDR2 FQGNSA, per germline. The CDR3 extends over 13 amino acids. V lost 1 base and J 7 bases, leaving 10 bases between the germline ends. DNA for the CDR3: TGTGCCAGCAGCTTAGACCGGACATTTGAAGCTTTCTTT. Translated: CASSLDRTFEAFF.

This clonotype was detected only a few times. This rearrangement joins TRBV24-1 to TRBJ1-5; D uncertain. The germline CDR1 and CDR2 sequences are KGHDR and SFDVKD. This CDR3 is built from 16 residues. Between the trimmed V and J ends, which lost 0 bases and 2 bases, there was a span of 10 bases. The CDR3 reads CATSDLKIRCNQPQHF. CDR3 nucleotide sequence: TGTGCCACCAGTGATTTGAAGATTCGGTGCAATCAGCCCCAGCATTTT.

This clonotype was counted at least ten times. The chain links TRBV2 to TRBJ2-3; D may be TRBD1 (6 bases). The V end lost 1 base, the J end lost 1 base, and 6 bases lay between the germline ends. Germline V gives CDR1 SNHLY, CDR2 FYNNEI. This CDR3 has 14 residues. This CDR3 reads CASSEEGGTDTQYF. The CDR3 nucleotides are TGTGCCAGCAGTGAAGAGGGGGGCACAGATACGCAGTATTTT.

This clonotype was found a few times. The J gene is TRBJ2-1, the V gene TRBV7-9, with TRBD1 identical over 10 bases. V dropped 0 bases and J dropped 6; count of bases not matched to a gene: 2. This CDR3 contains 15 residues. The germline V gene has CDR1 SEHNR and CDR2 FQNEAQ (reference sequence). The chain's CDR3 is CASSLAGQGTNEQFF. The CDR3 DNA reads TGTGCCAGCAGCTTAGCGGGACAGGGGACCAATGAGCAGTTCTTC.

The chain recombines TRBV7-3 with TRBJ1-2, with TRBD1 matching over 8 bases. V lost 5 bases, J lost 1 base, and 6 bases stayed unmatched. Germline CDR1 reads SGHTA; CDR2 reads FQGTGA. The CDR3 runs to 15 residues. CDR3 coding DNA: TGTGCCAGCAGCCCCACAGGGGGTGGTAACTATGGCTACACCTTC. This codes for CASSPTGGGNYGYTF.

There are many counts of this clonotype. CDR3 loop: CASNSAHTQETQYF. CDR3 in DNA: TGTGCCAGCAACTCGGCCCACACGCAAGAGACCCAGTACTTC. The chain employs TRBV7-6 and TRBJ2-5; D is undetermined. The CDR3 is made up of 14 amino acids. Trimming shortened V by 7 bases and J by 2 bases, and 14 bases separated the two germline ends. Per germline, CDR1 SGHVS and CDR2 FNYEAQ.

The sample holds a few counts of this clonotype. The gene calls are TRBV15 and TRBJ2-1; TRBD2 is a possible D gene (5 bases). The germline V gene has CDR1 LNHNV and CDR2 YYDKDF (reference sequence). Trimming removed 3 bases from V and 0 bases from J, with 12 bases in between. CDR3 length equals 16 residues. Written as DNA, the CDR3 is TGTGCCACCAGCAGGGGAGACTGGAGCTCCTACAATGAGCAGTTCTTC. Amino acids: CATSRGDWSSYNEQFF.

The table lists this clonotype with many counts. The J gene is TRBJ1-4, the V gene TRBV7-2; 7 nucleotides match TRBD1. This CDR3 spans 15 amino acids. The ends lost 10 bases at V and 0 bases at J; junction bases unmatched: 8. Germline CDR1 SGHTA, CDR2 FQGNSA. The CDR3 DNA is TGTGCCACTTCCCCGGGACAGACAACTAATGAAAAACTGTTTTTT. Its translation: CATSPGQTTNEKLFF.

This chain uses TRBV15 with TRBJ1-2; no firm D call. CDR1 and CDR2 (germline): LNHNV, YYDKDF (reference sequence). The V gene lost 0 bases and the J gene lost 4 bases, with 9 bases spanning the gap. The CDR3 contains 14 residues. The CDR3 region is CATSRDHSSYGYTF. CDR3 DNA sequence: TGTGCCACCAGCAGAGATCACAGCAGCTATGGCTACACCTTC.

There are many counts of this clonotype. This chain connects TRBV20-1 to TRBJ2-1, with TRBD2 matching over 7 bases. Germline lookup yields CDR1 DFQATT and CDR2 SNEGSKA (reference sequence). The CDR3 extends over 15 amino acids. After removal of 0 bases from V and 12 bases from J, the junction contained 14 bases not matched to a gene. The CDR3 DNA reads as TGCAGTGCTAGAGATTCGGCCAGCGGGACCGCCGGGCAGTTCTTC. The encoded protein is CSARDSASGTAGQFF.

There are many counts of this clonotype. This chain connects TRBV30 to TRBJ2-2, with 14 bases that match TRBD2. The CDR3 contains 18 residues. In germline, CDR1 is GTSNPN, CDR2 SVGIG (reference sequence). The V segment lost 7 bases and the J segment 9 bases; nucleotides outside the gene matches: 19. CDR3 protein: CASSPGLAGGRRGWELFF. CDR3 sequence (DNA): TGTGCCTCCTCCCCTGGACTAGCGGGAGGCCGAAGAGGTTGGGAGCTGTTTTTT.

The chain joins TRBV4-2 to TRBJ2-7; unclear D gene. Trimming left V 0 bases short and J 3 bases short, with 9 bases between. This CDR3 comprises 14 residues. CDR1 LGHNA and CDR2 YNFKEQ come from the germline V gene. The CDR3 region has the DNA TGTGCCAGCAGCCAAGACGGCTACCTCTACGAGCAGTACTTC. This encodes CASSQDGYLYEQYF.

This chain connects TRBV7-9 to TRBJ1-2, with D hard to call. This CDR3 region has 14 residues. In germline, CDR1 is SEHNR, CDR2 FQNEAQ (reference sequence). V was clipped by 5 bases and J by 1 base, with 11 bases between them. The CDR3 spells CASSPDEINYGYTF. CDR3 DNA sequence: TGTGCCAGCAGCCCAGATGAGATTAACTATGGCTACACCTTC.

This clonotype was seen ten or more times. J is TRBJ2-5 and V is TRBV6-1; the D is unclear. Germline values: CDR1 MNHNS, CDR2 SASEGT. This CDR3 has 16 residues. With 1 base removed from V and 3 bases from J, the gap between germline ends came to 15 bases. The CDR3 DNA follows: TGTGCCAGCAGTGAAGGGTGGCAGCCTCGGGAAGAGACCCAGTACTTC. Encoded protein: CASSEGWQPREETQYF.

The chain couples TRBV2 to TRBJ1-2; the D is unclear. Trimming took off 1 base at V and 8 bases at J, with 11 bases between the two ends. Germline V gene data show CDR1 as SNHLY and CDR2 as FYNNEI. CDR3 length: 13 amino acids. The CDR3 sequence is CASSEEPQVGYTF. As DNA, the CDR3 is TGTGCCAGCAGTGAAGAGCCCCAGGTGGGCTACACCTTC.

In the case of this clonotype: Germline and junction disagree at one end, which may indicate a read error. This chain links TRBV6-5 with TRBJ2-7, with 8 nucleotides matching TRBD1. Germline CDR1 and CDR2: MNHEY and SVGAGI. This CDR3 has 13 amino acids. CDR3 amino acids: CASGNAGGYEQHF. Here the CDR3 DNA reads TGTGCCAGCGGAAATGCAGGGGGCTACGAGCAGCACTTC.

This clonotype occurred a few times. The rearrangement links TRBV10-3 to TRBJ1-3; possibly TRBD1 for D (5 bases). Germline CDR1 reads ENHRY; CDR2 reads SYGVKD. This CDR3 comprises 17 residues. The V and J ends lost 4 bases and 3 bases respectively, with 19 bases between them. The CDR3 DNA sequence: TGTGCCATCAGTGGGATCCAGGGATTTTCGGTTGGAAACACCATATATTTT. Its translation: CAISGIQGFSVGNTIYF.

The rearrangement joins TRBV29-1 to TRBJ2-7; 10 positions match TRBD2. V shed 0 bases, J shed 4 bases, and the junction held 6 bases outside the gene matches. The CDR3 contains 15 residues. Germline CDR1 reads SQVTM; CDR2 reads ANQGSEA. CDR3 bases: TGCAGCGTTGAAGATCGCGGGACTAGCGTGTACGAGCAGTACTTC. Translation: CSVEDRGTSVYEQYF.

This clonotype showed up many times. The chain carries TRBV20-1 and TRBJ2-7, with D perhaps TRBD2 (6 bases). CDR1 and CDR2 (germline): DFQATT, SNEGSKA (reference sequence). V was clipped by 1 base and J by 0 bases, with 10 bases between them. CDR3 size: 14 residues. Here the CDR3 DNA reads TGCAGTGCTAGAGGGGCTAGCGTCTCCTACGAGCAGTACTTC. Its translation is CSARGASVSYEQYF.

The J gene is TRBJ1-1, the V gene TRBV6-5, with a tentative D call TRBD1 (5 bases). V lost 0 bases, J lost 8 bases, and 13 bases lay in between. From germline, CDR1 is MNHEY and CDR2 SVGAGI. The CDR3 totals 14 residues. The CDR3 region has the DNA TGTGCCAGCAGTTACTCCTTTTCGACAGACGAAGCTTTCTTT. Translating gives CASSYSFSTDEAFF.

This chain links TRBV2 with TRBJ1-5, with a tentative D call TRBD1 (6 bases). Trimming left V 7 bases short and J 4 bases short, with 11 bases between. The CDR3 is 13 amino acids. Germline loops: CDR1 SNHLY, CDR2 FYNNEI. DNA for the CDR3: TGTGCCAGCACTTGGACAGTAAATCAGCCCCAGCATTTT. Its protein is CASTWTVNQPQHF.

The rearrangement links TRBV19 to TRBJ2-3; 9 nucleotides align to TRBD1. Germline trimming cut 0 bases from V and 4 bases from J; bases unmatched to any gene: 2. Germline V gene sequence: CDR1 LNHDA, CDR2 SQIVND (reference sequence). The length of the CDR3 is 15 residues. CDR3 DNA sequence: TGTGCCAGTAGTATAGAGGGACAGGGTCCAGATACGCAGTATTTT. This sequence encodes CASSIEGQGPDTQYF.